The 5 T cell receptor beta chains given below trace back to one sample, sequenced in a study of beta chain features in type 1 diabetes. cDNA synthesis used the whole RNA isolate, giving expressed TCRB sequences. Libraries were prepared by immunoSEQ multiplex PCR; TCRdb keeps only in-frame clonotypes and omits some of them. The sample contains around 340,000 clones, 8% of which appear only once. The sample consisted of central memory CD4+ T cells from blood. These receptors were taken from a woman between 18 and 29 years old in good health.

This clone was picked up many times. The rearrangement links TRBV4-3 to TRBJ2-3; the match to TRBD2 covers 10 bases. The V gene end was trimmed by 0 bases and the J gene end by 6 bases; junction bases not matched to a gene: 6. The CDR3 has 16 residues. Germline CDR1 and CDR2: LGHNA and YSLEER. The CDR3, as DNA: TGCGCCAGCAGCCAAGAGGCTAGCGGGAGCTCCGATACGCAGTATTTT. Translating gives CASSQEASGSSDTQYF.

The chain uses TRBV21-1 and TRBJ2-7. TRBV21-1 is termed a pseudogene. The CDR3 has 12 residues. Here the CDR3 reads CASSKADYEQYF. For the CDR3, the DNA is TGTGCCAGCAGCAAAGCCGACTACGAGCAGTACTTC.

This clone was observed a handful of times. V gene TRBV7-9 combines with J gene TRBJ2-1, with 12 bases that match TRBD2. CDR1 is SEHNR and CDR2 is FQNEAQ in the germline V gene (reference sequence). This CDR3 spans 16 amino acids. V trimming: 3 bases; J trimming: 8 bases; junction bases outside the gene matches: 8. CDR3 DNA: TGTGCCAGCAGCTTCCCTTCTAGCGGGAGGGCCCATGAGCAGTTCTTC. Encoded protein: CASSFPSSGRAHEQFF.

V and J are TRBV4-1 and TRBJ2-3; maybe TRBD2 (6 bases). The CDR3 runs to 19 residues. CDR1 is MGHRA, CDR2 YSYEKL, per germline. The V and J ends lost 4 bases and 1 base respectively, with 24 bases between them. The CDR3 reads CASSLQARSGGVGTDTQYF. The CDR3 nucleotides are TGCGCCAGCAGCCTCCAGGCGAGGTCTGGCGGGGTAGGCACAGATACGCAGTATTTT.

This clone turned up a few times. The CDR3 region is CASSLDARYGGEETQYF. CDR3 in DNA: TGTGCCAGCAGCTTAGATGCGAGATATGGAGGGGAGGAGACCCAGTACTTC. J is TRBJ2-5 and V is TRBV11-2, with D maybe TRBD2 (6 bases). V was pared by 0 bases and J by 5 bases, with 19 bases between. Per germline, CDR1 SGHAT and CDR2 FQNNGV. There are 17 residues in the CDR3.